This T cell receptor (beta chain) was captured by sequencing in a study of vaccination effects on CD4 cells after COVID-19. Study in general: Each participant was given two doses of one vaccine (BNT162b2 or mRNA-1273). Study findings and constraints: Cross-reaction with common cold coronaviruses was seen in only 1 of 255 vaccine-induced clones from healthy vaccinees.

With the ViraFEST assay, the study expanded antigen-specific CD4+ T cells using viral peptide pools, then sequenced them. It was after approximately 11 days of culture that CD4+ T cells were isolated. All vaccine recipients tested negative for nucleocapsid antibodies and had never contracted SARS-CoV-2 infection. Cultivation was performed at a few million PBMC per well with around 10 IU/ml IL-2 and 9.5 to 10 ug/ml peptides added. Only a few counts were recorded for this clone. Antigen unknown. Some clones are missing from TCRdb's copy, which holds only in-frame ones; the method was immunoSEQ multiplex PCR. Of over 55,000 clones in the sample, roughly 79% are singletons; the top ten hold roughly 2.7%. In germline, CDR1 is SGHRS, CDR2 YFSETQ. With 0 bases removed from V and 5 bases from J, the gap between germline ends came to 12 bases. The CDR3 runs 14 residues.

This material consisted of CD4+ T cells from PBMCs cultured with HCoV-229E spike peptides, taken before COVID-19 vaccination. This TCR was sampled from a human donor who received a COVID-19 vaccine. This sequence joins TRBV5-1 and TRBJ2-7; no clear D. In nucleotides, the CDR3 is TGCGCCAGCAGCTTGGTCGGGCTCTCGGACGAGCAGTACGTC. Residues: CASSLVGLSDEQYV.